Listed below are T cell receptor beta chains from one sample, sequenced in a study of naive and memory T cell subsets. MiXCR, applied by TCRdb to the UMI-ligation and nested PCR reads, yields one record per CDR3 protein. The sample contains over 130,000 distinct CDR3 sequences, around 21% of which appear only once. Input material: naive CD8+ T cells from blood. Receptors were obtained from a human donor in good health. Each CDR3 is given with its conserved first and last residue.

>TRBJ2-7|TRBV7-9
CASSFLDRYEQYF
>TRBJ2-3|TRBV3-1
CASSQETEDTQYF
>TRBJ1-1|TRBV28
CASSRTGAARKAFF
>TRBJ2-7|TRBV20-1
CSAPQLSGGGTPEQYF
>TRBJ2-6|TRBV27
CASSPVGANVLTF
>TRBJ2-7|TRBV29-1
CSGVAGYEQYF
>TRBJ1-1|TRBV29-1
CSVVEEPGNTEAFF
>TRBJ2-7|TRBV7-9
CASSFEDSYEQYF
>TRBJ2-6|TRBV9
CASALGANVLTF
>TRBJ2-7|TRBV20-1
CSARDYSGVSYEQYF
>TRBJ1-5|TRBV28
CASTGDSGYQPQHF
>TRBJ2-5|TRBV28
CASSRLELETQYF
>TRBJ1-1|TRBV4-3
CASSQDGGAEAFF
>TRBJ2-3|TRBV28
CASSTPHSTDTQYF
>TRBJ2-1|TRBV12-3/TRBV12-4
CASSFTSGIYNEQFF
>TRBJ2-7|TRBV27
CASSLGGGAAYEQYF
>TRBJ2-2|TRBV12-3/TRBV12-4
CASFPVGTGELFF
>TRBJ2-7|TRBV9
CASSVGVSLYEQYF
>TRBJ2-5|TRBV28
CASSSPGQHQETQYF
>TRBJ1-1|TRBV5-4
CASSLQGSDTEAFF
>TRBJ2-1|TRBV3-1
CASSQASGEQFF
>TRBJ1-2|TRBV28
CASSIQNYGYTF
>TRBJ1-1|TRBV24-1
CATRADWGTEAFF
>TRBJ2-7|TRBV12-5
CASGYSGANFEQYF
>TRBJ2-1|TRBV27
CASSYLAGASEQFF
>TRBJ2-3|TRBV13
CASSLRGTDTDTQYF
>TRBJ2-1|TRBV4-1
CASSPGGVRSGDEQFF
>TRBJ2-5|TRBV6-5
CASSSSPAGQETQYF
>TRBJ1-1|TRBV5-1
CASSLEGAGNTEAFF
>TRBJ2-3|TRBV30
CAWTGLAISTDTQYF
>TRBJ2-7|TRBV5-4
CASSPYSGSSYEQYF
>TRBJ2-1|TRBV5-1
CASRETGGDEQFF
>TRBJ2-7|TRBV9
CASSVGMAGGGEQYF
>TRBJ1-1|TRBV11-1
CASSLWGQGDTEAFF
>TRBJ2-1|TRBV6-2/TRBV6-3
CASSIEGGLSNEQFF
>TRBJ2-7|TRBV9
CASSAGPGQSYEQYF
>TRBJ2-7|TRBV6-2/TRBV6-3
CASSSPFGREINEQYF
>TRBJ2-3|TRBV7-8
CASSLDTDRKSTDTQYF
>TRBJ2-1|TRBV28
CASSFKGGFSYNEQFF